The 19 T cell receptor beta chains in this list originate from one sample, sequenced in a study of T cell repertoires in ileal Crohn's disease. The time point denotes: inflamed ileum from the surgical specimen. Here immunoSEQ multiplex PCR was the method, and the copy in TCRdb shows in-frame clones only, minus some. Among roughly 3,100 clones listed, about 85% were seen once. Sequencing was done on a sample of ileal tissue. Receptor source: an adult with Crohn's disease.

V gene TRBV6-5 combines with J gene TRBJ1-1; possibly TRBD1 for D (5 bases). CDR1 and CDR2 (germline): MNHEY, SVGAGI. The V gene lost 5 bases and the J gene lost 1 base, with 14 bases spanning the gap. The CDR3 is 15 residues long. Written as DNA, the CDR3 is TGTGCCAGCAGTAGGAGGGGCCGGGGGAACACTGAAGCTTTCTTT. This gives the protein CASSRRGRGNTEAFF.

The J gene is TRBJ1-2, the V gene TRBV25-1, with TRBD1 matching over 10 bases. Germline V gene sequence: CDR1 MGHDK, CDR2 SYGVNS. Trimming removed 6 bases from V and 2 bases from J; junction bases left unmatched: 6. CDR3 length: 15 residues. This CDR3 reads CASSASGQGNYGYTF. Written as DNA, the CDR3 is TGTGCCAGCAGCGCCTCGGGACAGGGGAACTATGGCTACACCTTC.

The chain carries TRBV27 and TRBJ2-7; D gene unclear. In germline, CDR1 is MNHEY, CDR2 SMNVEV (reference sequence). This CDR3 region has 14 residues. Between the trimmed V and J ends, which lost 5 bases and 3 bases, there was a span of 14 bases. The chain's CDR3 is CASSPSDGIYEQYF. DNA of the CDR3: TGTGCCAGCAGTCCTTCGGACGGTATCTACGAGCAGTACTTC.

The gene calls are TRBV30 and TRBJ1-1, with a possible D match to TRBD1 (5 bases). Germline assignment: CDR1 GTSNPN and CDR2 SVGIG (reference sequence). This CDR3 is 13 amino acids long. V gave up 4 bases and J gave up 4 bases, with 13 bases separating them. The CDR3 DNA follows: TGTGCCTGGACACGGGGCTGGGGCACTGAAGCTTTCTTT. Protein: CAWTRGWGTEAFF.

This rearrangement joins TRBV10-3 to TRBJ2-5, with D tentatively TRBD2 (6 bases). This CDR3 is built from 14 residues. CDR1 is ENHRY, CDR2 SYGVKD, per germline. V lost 6 bases and J lost 0, with 11 bases in between. The DNA of the CDR3 is TGTGCCATCAGGGGTAGCGGTAACCAAGAGACCCAGTACTTC. This gives the protein CAIRGSGNQETQYF.

The sample holds a few counts of this clone. V gene TRBV27 combines with J gene TRBJ2-1; TRBD2 aligns across 12 bases. The CDR3 runs 14 residues. Germline CDR1 MNHEY, CDR2 SMNVEV (reference sequence). J was trimmed by 9 bases and V by 3 bases; bases with no gene match: 3. Here the CDR3 reads CASSLTSGSGEQFF. CDR3 DNA: TGTGCCAGCAGTTTGACTAGCGGGAGTGGTGAGCAGTTCTTC.

The V call is TRBV5-1, the J call TRBJ2-7, with no clear D. Germline CDR1 and CDR2: SGHRS and YFSETQ. The V end lost 0 bases, the J end lost 2 bases, and 15 bases lay between the germline ends. The CDR3 length is 16 residues. CDR3 residues: CASSLAGEDKPYEQYF. The CDR3 coding sequence is TGCGCCAGCAGCTTGGCCGGAGAAGACAAGCCCTACGAGCAGTACTTC.

DNA for the CDR3: TGTGCCAGCAGCCCGGGACTAGCGGGAGGTCTCGCTTACAATGAGCAGTTCTTC. Translating it yields CASSPGLAGGLAYNEQFF. The J gene is TRBJ2-1, the V gene TRBV5-4, with 15 nucleotides matching TRBD2. Germline assignment: CDR1 SGHNT and CDR2 YYREEE (reference sequence). With V trimmed by 4 bases and J by 4 bases, 9 bases remained unmatched. CDR3 length equals 18 residues.

This sequence joins TRBV9 and TRBJ2-7; possibly TRBD1 for D (5 bases). Per the germline V gene, CDR1 is SGDLS and CDR2 is YYNGEE. This CDR3 has 16 residues. Deletions cut 4 bases from V and 3 bases from J, with 20 bases between. CDR3 residues: CASSITSGPTLYEQYF. In DNA, the CDR3 is TGTGCCAGCAGCATTACTTCAGGGCCAACCCTCTACGAGCAGTACTTC.

The chain recombines TRBV14 with TRBJ2-3; no clear D gene. The germline V gene has CDR1 SGHDN and CDR2 FVKESK. The CDR3 extends over 13 amino acids. Trimming removed 0 bases at V and 7 bases at J, with 8 bases between. The CDR3 sequence: CASSQEAANTQYF. In nucleotides, the CDR3 is TGTGCCAGCAGCCAAGAGGCGGCCAATACGCAGTATTTT.

The chain recombines TRBV7-2 with TRBJ2-5; D gene unclear. V was trimmed by 1 base and J by 5 bases, leaving 5 bases between them. The V gene's germline CDR1 is SGHTA and CDR2 FQGNSA. This CDR3 is 12 amino acids long. The CDR3 DNA follows: TGTGCCAGCAGCTTAGGCCGGGAGACCCAGTACTTC. It translates to CASSLGRETQYF. Supplemented by reference TRBV7-2 and TRBJ2-5, the full variable domain reads GAGVSQSPSNKVTEKGKDVELRCDPISGHTALYWYRQSLGQGLEFLIYFQGNSAPDKSGLPSDRFSAERTGGSVSTLTIQRTQQEDSAVYLCASSLGRETQYFGPGTRLLVL.

The chain combines TRBV7-9 with TRBJ1-2; the D gene is possibly TRBD1 (6 bases). CDR3 size: 15 residues. V was cut by 5 bases and J by 0 bases, with 13 bases left in between. Germline CDR1 SEHNR, CDR2 FQNEAQ (reference sequence). The CDR3 loop reads CASSQDSRPNYGYTF. For the CDR3, the DNA is TGTGCCAGCAGCCAGGACAGTCGCCCTAACTATGGCTACACCTTC.

CDR3 sequence (DNA): TGTGCCCGGACTGGGAGGGGCCATGAAGCTTTCTTT. Residues: CARTGRGHEAFF. The rearrangement uses TRBV30 and TRBJ1-1; D might be TRBD1 (5 bases). The CDR3 totals 12 residues. The ends were cut back, 8 bases at V and 7 bases at J, with 17 bases in the middle. CDR1 and CDR2 from the germline V gene are GTSNPN and SVGIG (reference sequence).

The J gene is TRBJ2-1, the V gene TRBV28; D might be TRBD1 or TRBD2, each matching 5 bases. The CDR3 is made up of 15 amino acids. CDR1 and CDR2 from the germline V gene are MDHEN and SYDVKM. The V and J ends lost 3 bases and 2 bases respectively, with 11 bases between them. CDR3 amino acids: CASSLGDPTYNEQFF. DNA of the CDR3: TGTGCCAGCAGTTTGGGGGATCCCACCTACAATGAGCAGTTCTTC.

Only a few counts were recorded for this clone. The chain carries TRBV15 and TRBJ2-3; TRBD1 matches at 7 bases. Germline-derived CDR1 and CDR2 are LNHNV and YYDKDF (reference sequence). V lost 0 bases to trimming and J lost 1 base; unmatched junction nucleotides: 1. The CDR3 spans 15 residues. The CDR3: CATSREGTGTDTQYF. CDR3 DNA sequence: TGTGCCACCAGCAGAGAGGGGACAGGCACAGATACGCAGTATTTT. The full variable domain, with the rest looked up from reference TRBV15 and TRBJ2-3, is DAMVIQNPRYQVTQFGKPVTLSCSQTLNHNVMYWYQQKSSQAPKLLFHYYDKDFNNEADTPDNFQSRRPNTSFCFLDIRSPGLGDTAMYLCATSREGTGTDTQYFGPGTRLTVL.

The chain links TRBV28 to TRBJ2-1; tentatively, D is TRBD1 (5 bases). The CDR3 extends over 15 amino acids. Germline V gene data show CDR1 as MDHEN and CDR2 as SYDVKM. The V end was cut by 8 bases, the J end by 4 bases, with 18 bases between. CDR3 loop: CASGAHSRPYNEQFF. The CDR3 DNA reads TGTGCCAGCGGGGCGCACAGCCGACCTTACAATGAGCAGTTCTTC.

This chain uses TRBV6-5 with TRBJ1-1; no clear D gene. CDR3 length: 13 residues. Germline assignment: CDR1 MNHEY and CDR2 SVGAGI. The V and J ends lost 6 bases and 1 base respectively, with 9 bases between them. This CDR3 reads CASSRDGNTEAFF. CDR3 nucleotide sequence: TGTGCCAGCAGCCGAGACGGGAACACTGAAGCTTTCTTT.

This clone has just a few counts. The chain joins TRBV27 to TRBJ1-5; TRBD1 matches 9 bases. The CDR3 spans 16 residues. CDR1 and CDR2 from the germline V gene are MNHEY and SMNVEV (reference sequence). Trimming removed 0 bases from V and 2 bases from J; junction bases left unmatched: 2. The CDR3 sequence is CASSLSGTGRNQPQHF. Written as DNA, the CDR3 is TGTGCCAGCAGTTTATCGGGGACAGGGCGCAATCAGCCCCAGCATTTT.

This chain links TRBV6-5 with TRBJ2-2; 7 bases fit TRBD1. Unmatched junction bases numbered 5, after V lost 7 bases and J lost 3 bases. CDR3 length: 14 residues. In germline, CDR1 is MNHEY, CDR2 SVGAGI. The CDR3 spells CASKIQGYTGELFF. The DNA for the CDR3 is TGTGCCAGCAAGATACAGGGGTACACCGGGGAGCTGTTTTTT.